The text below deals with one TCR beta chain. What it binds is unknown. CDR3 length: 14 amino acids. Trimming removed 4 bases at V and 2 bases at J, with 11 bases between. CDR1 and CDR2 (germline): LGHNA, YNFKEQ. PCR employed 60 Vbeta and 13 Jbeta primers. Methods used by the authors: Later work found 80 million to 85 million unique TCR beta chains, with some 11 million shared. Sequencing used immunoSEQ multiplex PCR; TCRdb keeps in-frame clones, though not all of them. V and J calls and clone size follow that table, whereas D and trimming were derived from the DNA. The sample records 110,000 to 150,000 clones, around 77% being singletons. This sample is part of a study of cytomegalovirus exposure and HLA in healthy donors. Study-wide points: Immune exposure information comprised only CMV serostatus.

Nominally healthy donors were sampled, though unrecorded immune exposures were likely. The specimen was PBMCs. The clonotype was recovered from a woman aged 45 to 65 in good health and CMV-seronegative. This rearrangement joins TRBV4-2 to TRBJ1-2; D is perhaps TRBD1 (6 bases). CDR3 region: CASSPRGGNYGYTF. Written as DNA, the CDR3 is TGTGCCAGCAGCCCTCGAGGGGGAAACTATGGCTACACCTTC.